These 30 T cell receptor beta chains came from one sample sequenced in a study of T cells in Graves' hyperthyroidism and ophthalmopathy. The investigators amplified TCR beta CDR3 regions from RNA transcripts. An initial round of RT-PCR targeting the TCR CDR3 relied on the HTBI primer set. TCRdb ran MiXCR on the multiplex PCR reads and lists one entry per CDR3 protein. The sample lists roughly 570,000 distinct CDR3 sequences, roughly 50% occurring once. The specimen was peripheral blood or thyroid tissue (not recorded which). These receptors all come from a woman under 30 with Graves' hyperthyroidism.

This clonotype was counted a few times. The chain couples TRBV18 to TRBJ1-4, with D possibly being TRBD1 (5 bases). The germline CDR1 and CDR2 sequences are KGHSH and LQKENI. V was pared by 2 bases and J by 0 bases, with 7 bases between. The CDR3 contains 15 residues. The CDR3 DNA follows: TGTGCCAGCTCACCAACGACAGCAACTAATGAAAAACTGTTTTTT. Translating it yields CASSPTTATNEKLFF.

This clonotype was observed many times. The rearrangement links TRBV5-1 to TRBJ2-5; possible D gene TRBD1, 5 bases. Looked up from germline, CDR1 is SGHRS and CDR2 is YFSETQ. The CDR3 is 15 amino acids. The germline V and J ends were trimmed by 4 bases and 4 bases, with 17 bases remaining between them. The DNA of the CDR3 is TGCGCCAGCAGCCCCGGCCGACAGTTTGGAGAGACCCAGTACTTC. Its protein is CASSPGRQFGETQYF.

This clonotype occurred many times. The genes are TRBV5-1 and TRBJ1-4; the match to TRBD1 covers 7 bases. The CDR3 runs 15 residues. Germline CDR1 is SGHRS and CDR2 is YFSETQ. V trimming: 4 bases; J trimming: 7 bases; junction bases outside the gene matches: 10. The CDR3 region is CASSPLTGAGEKLFF. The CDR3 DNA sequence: TGCGCCAGCAGCCCCCTAACAGGGGCGGGTGAAAAACTGTTTTTT.

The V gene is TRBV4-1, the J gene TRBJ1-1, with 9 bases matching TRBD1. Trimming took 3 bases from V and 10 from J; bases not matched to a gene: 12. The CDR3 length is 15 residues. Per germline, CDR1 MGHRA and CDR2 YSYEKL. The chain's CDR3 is CASSQVSGTGHLAFF. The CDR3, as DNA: TGCGCCAGCAGCCAGGTTTCCGGGACAGGGCACTTAGCTTTCTTT.

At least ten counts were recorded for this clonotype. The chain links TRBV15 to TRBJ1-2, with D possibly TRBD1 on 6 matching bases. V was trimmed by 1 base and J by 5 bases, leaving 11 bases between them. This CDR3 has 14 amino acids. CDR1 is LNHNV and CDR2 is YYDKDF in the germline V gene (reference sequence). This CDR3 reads CATSRAGTIYGYTF. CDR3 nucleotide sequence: TGTGCCACCAGCAGAGCAGGGACAATTTATGGCTACACCTTC.

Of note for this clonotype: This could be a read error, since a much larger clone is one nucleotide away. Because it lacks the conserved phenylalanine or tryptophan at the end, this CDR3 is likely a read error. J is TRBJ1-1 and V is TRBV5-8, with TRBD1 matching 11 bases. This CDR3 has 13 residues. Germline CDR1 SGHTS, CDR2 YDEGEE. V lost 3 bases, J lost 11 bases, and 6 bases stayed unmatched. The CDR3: CASSWDRGIPAFL. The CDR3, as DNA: TGTGCCAGCAGCTGGGACAGGGGGATACCGGCTTTCCTT.

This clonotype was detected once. The DNA of the CDR3 is TGCAGCGTATCGGGACAGGGTAGCGAGCAGTACTTC. Amino acid sequence: CSVSGQGSEQYF. The chain joins TRBV29-1 to TRBJ2-7; TRBD1 aligns across 9 bases. The CDR3 extends over 12 amino acids. Trimming cost V 6 bases and J 6 bases; bases outside gene matches: 6. CDR1 is SQVTM and CDR2 is ANQGSEA in the germline V gene.

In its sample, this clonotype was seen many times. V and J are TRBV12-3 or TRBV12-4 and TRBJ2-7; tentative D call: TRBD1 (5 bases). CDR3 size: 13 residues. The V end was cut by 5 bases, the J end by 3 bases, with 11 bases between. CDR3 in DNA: TGTGCCAGCAGTGCCCTCCAGGGCTACGAGCAGTACTTC. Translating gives CASSALQGYEQYF.

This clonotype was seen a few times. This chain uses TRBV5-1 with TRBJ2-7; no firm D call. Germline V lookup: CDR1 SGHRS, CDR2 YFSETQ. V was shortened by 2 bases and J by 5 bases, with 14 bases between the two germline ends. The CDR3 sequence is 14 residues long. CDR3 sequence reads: CASSFEDSMNEQYF. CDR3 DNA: TGCGCCAGCAGCTTCGAAGACTCGATGAACGAGCAGTACTTC.

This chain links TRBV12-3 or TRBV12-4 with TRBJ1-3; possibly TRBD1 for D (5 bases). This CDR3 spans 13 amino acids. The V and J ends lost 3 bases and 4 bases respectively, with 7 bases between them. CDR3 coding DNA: TGTGCCAGCAGTTTTAAGGGGGGAAACACCATATATTTT. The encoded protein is CASSFKGGNTIYF.

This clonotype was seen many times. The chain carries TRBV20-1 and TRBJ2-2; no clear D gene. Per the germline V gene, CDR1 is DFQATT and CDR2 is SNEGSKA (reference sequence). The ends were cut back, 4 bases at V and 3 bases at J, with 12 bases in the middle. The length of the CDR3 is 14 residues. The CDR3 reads CSAKDTRDTGELFF. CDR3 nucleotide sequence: TGCAGTGCTAAAGACACAAGGGACACCGGGGAGCTGTTTTTT.

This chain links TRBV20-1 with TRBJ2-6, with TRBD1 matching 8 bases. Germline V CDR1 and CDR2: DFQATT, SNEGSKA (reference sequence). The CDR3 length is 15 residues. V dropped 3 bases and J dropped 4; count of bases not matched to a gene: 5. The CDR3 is CSASEDRVGANVLTF. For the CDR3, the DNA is TGCAGTGCTAGTGAGGACAGGGTGGGGGCCAACGTCCTGACTTTC.

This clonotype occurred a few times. CDR3 nucleotide sequence: TGTGCCAGTAGTCGTCGGACGGAGACCTACGAGCAGTACTTC. It encodes CASSRRTETYEQYF. This chain links TRBV19 with TRBJ2-7; no clear D. The germline V and J ends were trimmed by 5 bases and 2 bases, with 13 bases remaining between them. This CDR3 is built from 14 residues. Per the germline V gene, CDR1 is LNHDA and CDR2 is SQIVND (reference sequence).

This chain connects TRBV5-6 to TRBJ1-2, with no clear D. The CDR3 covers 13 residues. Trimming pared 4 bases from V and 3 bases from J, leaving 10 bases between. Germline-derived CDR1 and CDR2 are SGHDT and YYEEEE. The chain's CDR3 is CASSRREDYGYTF. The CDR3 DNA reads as TGTGCCAGCAGCCGCCGGGAAGACTATGGCTACACCTTC.

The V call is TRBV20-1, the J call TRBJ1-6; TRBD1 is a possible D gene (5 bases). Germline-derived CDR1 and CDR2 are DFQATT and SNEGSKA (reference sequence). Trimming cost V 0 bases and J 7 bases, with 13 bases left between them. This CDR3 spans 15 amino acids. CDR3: CSARDGAGLNSPLHF. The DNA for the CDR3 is TGCAGTGCTAGAGATGGGGCAGGGCTAAATTCACCCCTCCACTTT.

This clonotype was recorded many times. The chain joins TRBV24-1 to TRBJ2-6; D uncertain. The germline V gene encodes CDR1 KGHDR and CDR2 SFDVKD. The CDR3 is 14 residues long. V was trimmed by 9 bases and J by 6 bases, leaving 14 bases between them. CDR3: CATGDRLKANVLTF. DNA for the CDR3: TGTGCCACCGGAGATCGCCTCAAGGCCAACGTCCTGACTTTC.

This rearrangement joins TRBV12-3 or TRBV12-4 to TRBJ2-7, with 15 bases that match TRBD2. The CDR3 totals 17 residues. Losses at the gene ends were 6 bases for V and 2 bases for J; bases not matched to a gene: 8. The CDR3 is CASSPAGLAGGAYEQYF. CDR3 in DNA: TGTGCCAGCAGCCCTGCCGGACTAGCGGGAGGGGCCTACGAGCAGTACTTC.

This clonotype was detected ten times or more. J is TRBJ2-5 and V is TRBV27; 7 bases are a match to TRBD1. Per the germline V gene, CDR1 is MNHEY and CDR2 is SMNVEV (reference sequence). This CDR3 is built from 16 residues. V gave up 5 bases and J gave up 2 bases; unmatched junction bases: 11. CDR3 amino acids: CASSPRDSSVQETQYF. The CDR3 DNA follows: TGTGCCAGCAGTCCGAGGGACAGCAGCGTGCAAGAGACCCAGTACTTC.

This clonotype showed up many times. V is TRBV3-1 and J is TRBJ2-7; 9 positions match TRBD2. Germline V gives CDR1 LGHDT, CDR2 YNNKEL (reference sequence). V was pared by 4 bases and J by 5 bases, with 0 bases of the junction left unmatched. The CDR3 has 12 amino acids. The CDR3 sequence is CASSRTSDEQYF. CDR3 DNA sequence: TGTGCCAGCAGCCGGACTAGCGACGAGCAGTACTTC.

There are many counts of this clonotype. The CDR3 is CASSPWTGELFF. CDR3 in DNA: TGTGCCAGCAGCCCATGGACCGGGGAGCTGTTTTTT. The chain joins TRBV11-3 to TRBJ2-2; D is ambiguous. Germline loops: CDR1 SGHNT, CDR2 YENEEA. Trimming took 5 bases from V and 5 from J, leaving 6 bases between them. The CDR3 extends over 12 amino acids.

CDR3 sequence reads: CASSSLGTGLTYEQYF. The CDR3, as DNA: TGTGCCAGCAGCAGTTTGGGGACAGGTTTGACCTACGAGCAGTACTTC. The V call is TRBV7-9, the J call TRBJ2-7, with 8 bases that match TRBD1. This CDR3 comprises 16 residues. The V segment lost 5 bases and the J segment 2 bases; nucleotides outside the gene matches: 11. Germline CDR1 reads SEHNR; CDR2 reads FQNEAQ (reference sequence). Together with reference TRBV7-9 and TRBJ2-7, the CDR3 gives the full variable domain: DTGVSQNPRHKITKRGQNVTFRCDPISEHNRLYWYRQTLGQGPEFLTYFQNEAQLEKSRLLSDRFSAERPKGSFSTLEIQRTEQGDSAMYLCASSSLGTGLTYEQYFGPGTRLTVT.

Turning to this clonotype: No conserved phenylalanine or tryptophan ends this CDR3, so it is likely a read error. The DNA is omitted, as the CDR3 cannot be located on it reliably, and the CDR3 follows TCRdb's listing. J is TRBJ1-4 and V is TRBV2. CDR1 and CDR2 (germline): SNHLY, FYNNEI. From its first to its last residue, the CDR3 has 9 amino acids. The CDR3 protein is CASSEAGGG.

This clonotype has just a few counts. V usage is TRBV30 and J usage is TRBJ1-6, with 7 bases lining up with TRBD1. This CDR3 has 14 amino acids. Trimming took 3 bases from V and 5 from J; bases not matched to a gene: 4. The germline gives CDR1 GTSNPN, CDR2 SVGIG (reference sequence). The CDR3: CAWRDRPNNSPLHF. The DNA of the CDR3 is TGTGCCTGGAGGGACAGGCCGAATAATTCACCCCTCCACTTT.

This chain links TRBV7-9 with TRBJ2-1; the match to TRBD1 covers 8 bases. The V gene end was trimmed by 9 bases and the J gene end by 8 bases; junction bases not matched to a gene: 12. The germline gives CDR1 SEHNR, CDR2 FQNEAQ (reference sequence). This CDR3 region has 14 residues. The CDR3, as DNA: TGTGCCAGTAGTTGGGGACAGGTTGACTATGAGCAGTTCTTC. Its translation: CASSWGQVDYEQFF.

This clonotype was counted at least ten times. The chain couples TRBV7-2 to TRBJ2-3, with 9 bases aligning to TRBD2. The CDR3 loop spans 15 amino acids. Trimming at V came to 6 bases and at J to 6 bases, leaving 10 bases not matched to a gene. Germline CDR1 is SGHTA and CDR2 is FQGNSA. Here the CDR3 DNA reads TGTGCCAGCAGTCCCCACAGCGGGAGGACGGATACGCAGTATTTT. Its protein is CASSPHSGRTDTQYF.

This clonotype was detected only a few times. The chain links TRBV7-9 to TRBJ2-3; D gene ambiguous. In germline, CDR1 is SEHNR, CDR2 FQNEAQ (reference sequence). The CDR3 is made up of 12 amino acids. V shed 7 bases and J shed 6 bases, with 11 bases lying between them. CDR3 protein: CASNLWPDTQYF. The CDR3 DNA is TGTGCCAGCAATTTGTGGCCGGATACGCAGTATTTT.

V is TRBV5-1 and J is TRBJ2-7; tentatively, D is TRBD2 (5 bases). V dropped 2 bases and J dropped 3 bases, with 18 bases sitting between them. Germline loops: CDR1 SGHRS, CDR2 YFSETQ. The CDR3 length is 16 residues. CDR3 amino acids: CASSLIGPFRGYEQYF. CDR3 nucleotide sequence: TGCGCCAGCAGCTTAATCGGGCCTTTCCGGGGCTACGAGCAGTACTTC.

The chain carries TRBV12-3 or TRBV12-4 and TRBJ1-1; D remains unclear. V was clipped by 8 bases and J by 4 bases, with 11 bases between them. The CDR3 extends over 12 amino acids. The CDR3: CASGQLVTEAFF. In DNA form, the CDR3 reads TGTGCCAGCGGTCAGTTGGTCACTGAAGCTTTCTTT.

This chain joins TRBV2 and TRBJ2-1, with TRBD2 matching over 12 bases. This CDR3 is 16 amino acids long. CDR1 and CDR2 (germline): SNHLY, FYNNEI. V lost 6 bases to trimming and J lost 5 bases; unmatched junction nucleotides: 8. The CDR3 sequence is CASSHERTSGNNEQFF. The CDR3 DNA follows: TGTGCCAGCAGCCACGAACGGACTAGCGGGAACAATGAGCAGTTCTTC.

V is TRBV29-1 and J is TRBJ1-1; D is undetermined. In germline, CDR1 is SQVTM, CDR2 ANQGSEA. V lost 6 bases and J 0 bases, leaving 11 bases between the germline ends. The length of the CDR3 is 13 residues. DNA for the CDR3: TGCAGCGTAGAGTCCAGCATGAACACTGAAGCTTTCTTT. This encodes CSVESSMNTEAFF.